This T cell receptor beta chain originates from a study of blood T cell repertoires in COVID-19. Study-level information: Both acute and convalescent COVID-19 samples were obtained from the United States, Italy and Spain. In each case, the material was cDNA or gDNA derived from T cells, B-cell-depleted T cells, or PBMCs.

Original handling: For nucleated cells, counts were estimated from reference gene primer amplification. The assay was immunoSEQ multiplex PCR, and TCRdb's table has in-frame clones only and misses some. V and J calls and clone size are as listed in that table; D and trimming were resolved from the DNA. The sample yields about 73,000 clones, 75% to 90% seen once. The CDR3 consists of 14 residues. V was shortened by 5 bases and J by 0 bases, with 11 bases between the two germline ends. In germline, CDR1 is SGDLS, CDR2 YYNGEE. The sequence came from a man at least 80 years old with acute or convalescent COVID-19. The sequenced sample consisted of peripheral blood. This sequence joins TRBV9 and TRBJ1-1; D not certain. Here the CDR3 DNA reads TGTGCCAGCAGAATTCCCATCATGAACACTGAAGCTTTCTTT. It codes for CASRIPIMNTEAFF.